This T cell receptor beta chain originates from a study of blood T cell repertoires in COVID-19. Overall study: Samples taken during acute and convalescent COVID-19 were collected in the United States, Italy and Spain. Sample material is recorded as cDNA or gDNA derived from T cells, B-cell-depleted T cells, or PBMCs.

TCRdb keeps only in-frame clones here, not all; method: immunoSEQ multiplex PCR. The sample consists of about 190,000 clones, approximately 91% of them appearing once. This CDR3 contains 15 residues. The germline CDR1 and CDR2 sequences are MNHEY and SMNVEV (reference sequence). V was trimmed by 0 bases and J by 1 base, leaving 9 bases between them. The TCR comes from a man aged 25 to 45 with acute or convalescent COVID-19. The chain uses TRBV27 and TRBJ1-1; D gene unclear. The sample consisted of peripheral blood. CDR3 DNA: TGTGCCAGCAGTTTATCGGTCCGGGGGAACACTGAAGCTTTCTTT. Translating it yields CASSLSVRGNTEAFF.